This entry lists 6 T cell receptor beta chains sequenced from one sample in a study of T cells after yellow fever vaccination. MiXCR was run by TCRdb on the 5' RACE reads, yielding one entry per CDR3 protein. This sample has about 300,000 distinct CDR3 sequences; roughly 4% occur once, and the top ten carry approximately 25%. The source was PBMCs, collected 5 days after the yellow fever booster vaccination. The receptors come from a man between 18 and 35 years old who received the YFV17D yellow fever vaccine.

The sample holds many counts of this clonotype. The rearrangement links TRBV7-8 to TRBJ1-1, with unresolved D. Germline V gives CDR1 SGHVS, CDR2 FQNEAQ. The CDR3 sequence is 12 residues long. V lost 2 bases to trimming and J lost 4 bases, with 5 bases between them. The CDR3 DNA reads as TGTGCCAGCAGCTTATACGTCACTGAAGCTTTCTTT. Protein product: CASSLYVTEAFF.

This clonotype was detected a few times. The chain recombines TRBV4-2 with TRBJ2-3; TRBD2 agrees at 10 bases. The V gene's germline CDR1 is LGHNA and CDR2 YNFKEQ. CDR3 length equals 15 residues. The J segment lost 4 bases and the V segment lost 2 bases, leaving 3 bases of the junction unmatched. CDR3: CASSQQSGGADTQYF. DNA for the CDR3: TGTGCCAGCAGCCAACAAAGCGGGGGGGCAGATACGCAGTATTTT.

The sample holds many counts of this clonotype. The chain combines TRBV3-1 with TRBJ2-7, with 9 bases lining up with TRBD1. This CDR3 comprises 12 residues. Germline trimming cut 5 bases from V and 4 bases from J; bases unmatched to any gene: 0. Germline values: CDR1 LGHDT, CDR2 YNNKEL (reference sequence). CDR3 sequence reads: CASSGQGYEQYF. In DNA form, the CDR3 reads TGTGCCAGCAGCGGACAGGGGTACGAGCAGTACTTC.

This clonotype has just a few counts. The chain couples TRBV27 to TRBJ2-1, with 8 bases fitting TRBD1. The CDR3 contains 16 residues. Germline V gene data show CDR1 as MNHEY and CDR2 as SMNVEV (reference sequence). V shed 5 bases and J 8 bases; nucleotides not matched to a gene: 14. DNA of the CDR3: TGTGCCAGCAGTCCTAAAAGACAGGGGCCATTCCATGAGCAGTTCTTC. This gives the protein CASSPKRQGPFHEQFF.

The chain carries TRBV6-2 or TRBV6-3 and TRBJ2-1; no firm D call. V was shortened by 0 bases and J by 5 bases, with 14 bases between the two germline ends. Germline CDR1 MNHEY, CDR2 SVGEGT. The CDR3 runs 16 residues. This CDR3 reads CASSYSRPGPNNEQFF. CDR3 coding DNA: TGTGCCAGCAGTTACTCCCGACCCGGGCCTAACAATGAGCAGTTCTTC.

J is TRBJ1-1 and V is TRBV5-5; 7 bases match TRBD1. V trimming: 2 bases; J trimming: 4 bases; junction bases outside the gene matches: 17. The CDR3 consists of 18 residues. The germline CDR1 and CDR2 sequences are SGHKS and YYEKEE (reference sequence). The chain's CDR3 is CASSLTGTAITRGTEAFF. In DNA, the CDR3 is TGTGCCAGCAGCTTAACCGGGACAGCCATCACCCGGGGCACTGAAGCTTTCTTT.